A single sample gave rise to the 27 T cell receptor beta chains below, sequenced in a study of CD8 T cells in Susac syndrome (dated by TCRdb to between 2018 and 2021). To prepare the library, the immunoSEQ multiplex PCR assay was applied. RNA was extracted using the RNeasy kit, and about 0.5 to 1 ug of the RNA was reverse transcribed with random hexamers. TCRdb handled the public reads itself, with Q25 trimming in fastp and clone calling in MiXCR, and kept productive beta chains. Every distinct CDR3 protein forms one entry, paired with its most common genes and DNA. The sample table records around 150,000 distinct CDR3 sequences; 95% of these occur just once. The top ten clones comprise roughly 0.17% of the sample. The specimen sequenced was CD8+ T cells from PBMCs. All receptors derive from a human donor with Susac syndrome.

The chain combines TRBV27 with TRBJ2-7; D possibly uses TRBD1 or TRBD2 (5 bases each). Looked up from germline, CDR1 is MNHEY and CDR2 is SMNVEV (reference sequence). There are 14 residues in the CDR3. V gave up 3 bases and J gave up 3 bases, with 12 bases separating them. The CDR3 DNA sequence: TGTGCCAGCAGTTTTGGGACGGCAGGCTACGAGCAGTACTTC. It encodes CASSFGTAGYEQYF.

The chain employs TRBV19 and TRBJ2-7; TRBD1 agrees at 7 bases. CDR1 is LNHDA and CDR2 is SQIVND in the germline V gene (reference sequence). The V gene end was trimmed by 3 bases and the J gene end by 5 bases; junction bases not matched to a gene: 13. The CDR3 has 16 residues. CDR3 sequence (DNA): TGTGCCAGTAGTATCCCCTCGACAGGGCCAGACGACGAGCAGTACTTC. It encodes CASSIPSTGPDDEQYF. The variable domain in full, completed from reference TRBV19 and TRBJ2-7, reads DGGITQSPKYLFRKEGQNVTLSCEQNLNHDAMYWYRQDPGQGLRLIYYSQIVNDFQKGDIAEGYSVSREKKESFPLTVTSAQKNPTAFYLCASSIPSTGPDDEQYFGPGTRLTVT.

The chain combines TRBV2 with TRBJ2-1, with TRBD2 identical over 10 bases. V lost 8 bases and J lost 12; bases outside the gene matches: 16. The CDR3 totals 15 residues. Looked up from germline, CDR1 is SNHLY and CDR2 is FYNNEI. CDR3 amino acids: CASEGIAGGHAGQFF. In nucleotides, the CDR3 is TGTGCCAGCGAAGGGATAGCGGGAGGTCATGCAGGGCAGTTCTTC.

The chain combines TRBV20-1 with TRBJ2-7, with a tentative D call TRBD1 (5 bases). CDR1 and CDR2 (germline): DFQATT, SNEGSKA (reference sequence). This CDR3 is built from 12 residues. Trimming left V 3 bases short and J 4 bases short, with 10 bases between. CDR3 bases: TGCAGTGCTAGGACAGAGTCATACGAGCAGTACTTC. It specifies CSARTESYEQYF.

This sequence joins TRBV5-4 and TRBJ2-2; D is undetermined. From germline, CDR1 is SGHNT and CDR2 YYREEE (reference sequence). This CDR3 comprises 16 residues. V lost 3 bases and J 3 bases, leaving 15 bases between the germline ends. The DNA of the CDR3 is TGTGCCAGCAGCTGGGCCCGCTTTTGGGACACCGGGGAGCTGTTTTTT. Translated: CASSWARFWDTGELFF.

The J gene is TRBJ1-1, the V gene TRBV29-1; D is perhaps TRBD1 (6 bases). This CDR3 contains 12 residues. Deletions cut 6 bases from V and 6 bases from J, with 14 bases between. In germline, CDR1 is SQVTM, CDR2 ANQGSEA. CDR3 loop: CSVPRGPAEAFF. CDR3 nucleotide sequence: TGCAGCGTCCCCAGGGGTCCCGCTGAAGCTTTCTTT. The full variable domain, its missing parts supplied by reference TRBV29-1 and TRBJ1-1, is SAVISQKPSRDICQRGTSLTIQCQVDSQVTMMFWYRQQPGQSLTLIATANQGSEATYESGFVIDKFPISRPNLTFSTLTVSNMSPEDSSIYLCSVPRGPAEAFFGQGTRLTVV.

The CDR3 reads CASLTPGLSLLYGYTF. In nucleotides, the CDR3 is TGTGCCAGCCTCACACCGGGACTGAGCCTTCTCTATGGCTACACCTTC. The V and J genes are TRBV6-1 and TRBJ1-2; D perhaps matches TRBD1 (5 bases). V was shortened by 8 bases and J by 4 bases, with 23 bases between the two germline ends. The CDR3 runs 16 residues. In germline, CDR1 is MNHNS, CDR2 SASEGT.

The chain employs TRBV7-6 and TRBJ2-3; 7 nucleotides agree with TRBD2. Germline CDR1 SGHVS, CDR2 FNYEAQ. Trimming cost V 0 bases and J 4 bases; bases outside gene matches: 10. This CDR3 has 17 residues. CDR3 region: CASSLAVAGVGADTQYF. The CDR3 DNA follows: TGTGCCAGCAGCTTAGCAGTAGCGGGCGTGGGGGCAGATACGCAGTATTTT.

This chain connects TRBV6-1 to TRBJ2-5; D possibly corresponds to TRBD1 (5 bases). Trimming removed 4 bases at V and 12 bases at J, with 12 bases between. CDR1 is MNHNS and CDR2 is SASEGT in the germline V gene. This CDR3 region has 11 residues. CDR3 loop: CASSAGHREYF. The CDR3 nucleotides are TGTGCCAGCAGTGCCGGACATAGGGAGTACTTC.

V and J are TRBV27 and TRBJ2-3, with 9 bases aligning to TRBD2. The CDR3 is 18 amino acids. Germline V lookup: CDR1 MNHEY, CDR2 SMNVEV (reference sequence). Unmatched junction bases numbered 17, after V lost 6 bases and J lost 4 bases. This CDR3 is CASSEVRALAGFADTQYF. The CDR3 DNA follows: TGTGCCAGCAGCGAGGTTAGGGCGCTAGCGGGATTTGCAGATACGCAGTATTTT.

V gene TRBV28 combines with J gene TRBJ2-7; 11 bases are a match to TRBD2. CDR3 size: 16 residues. The V gene's germline CDR1 is MDHEN and CDR2 SYDVKM. V lost 6 bases, J lost 6 bases, and 13 bases stayed unmatched. The CDR3, as DNA: TGTGCCAGCAGCCCCTTAGCGGGAGGGCCTGGGCCCGAGCAGTACTTC. Its protein product is CASSPLAGGPGPEQYF.

The chain recombines TRBV10-2 with TRBJ2-7; 12 bases are a match to TRBD2. Germline V gene data show CDR1 as WSHSY and CDR2 as SAAADI. J gave up 4 bases and V 8 bases, and 3 bases lay outside the gene matches. The CDR3 totals 13 residues. CDR3 protein: CASAGLAGYEQYF. Written as DNA, the CDR3 is TGCGCCAGCGCCGGACTAGCGGGATACGAGCAGTACTTC.

This clonotype has more than one count but fewer than ten. This chain connects TRBV29-1 to TRBJ2-1, with a weak D call TRBD1 (5 bases). The germline CDR1 and CDR2 sequences are SQVTM and ANQGSEA. Trimming pared 7 bases from V and 7 bases from J, leaving 14 bases between. CDR3 size: 12 residues. The CDR3 sequence is CSAVLTANEQFF. CDR3 bases: TGCAGCGCCGTATTGACAGCAAATGAGCAGTTCTTC.

The J gene is TRBJ2-7, the V gene TRBV11-2; TRBD2 aligns across 8 bases. The CDR3 is 15 residues long. Germline CDR1 reads SGHAT; CDR2 reads FQNNGV. Trimming removed 5 bases from V and 3 bases from J; junction bases left unmatched: 9. The CDR3 DNA reads as TGTGCCAGCAGCCAGGCTAGCGGGCTTGTCTACGAGCAGTACTTC. Its protein product is CASSQASGLVYEQYF.

V is TRBV4-1 and J is TRBJ2-1, with a possible D match to TRBD2 (5 bases). Germline V gene lookup returns CDR1 MGHRA and CDR2 YSYEKL. The V gene lost 5 bases and the J gene lost 5 bases, with 16 bases spanning the gap. This CDR3 region has 15 residues. The CDR3 region has the DNA TGCGCCAGCAGCTTCAGAGCGGATTTCAACAATGAGCAGTTCTTC. This encodes CASSFRADFNNEQFF.

CDR3 sequence reads: CASSTDAREAFF. The CDR3 nucleotides read TGTGCCAGCAGCACCGATGCGCGTGAAGCTTTCTTT. The rearrangement joins TRBV9 to TRBJ1-1, with D uncertain. CDR3 length: 12 residues. Germline lookup yields CDR1 SGDLS and CDR2 YYNGEE. V lost 4 bases and J 7 bases, leaving 11 bases between the germline ends.

The rearrangement uses TRBV29-1 and TRBJ2-1, with 8 positions matching TRBD2. Germline loops: CDR1 SQVTM, CDR2 ANQGSEA. Germline trimming cut 1 base from V and 7 bases from J; bases unmatched to any gene: 9. This CDR3 has 15 amino acids. CDR3 residues: CSVEGETSARNEQFF. In nucleotides, the CDR3 is TGCAGCGTTGAAGGAGAGACTAGCGCCAGAAATGAGCAGTTCTTC.

This clonotype was observed a single time. The gene calls are TRBV20-1 and TRBJ1-2; D not certain. CDR3 length: 13 amino acids. Trimming cost V 6 bases and J 4 bases, with 15 bases left between them. Germline CDR1 reads DFQATT; CDR2 reads SNEGSKA (reference sequence). CDR3 amino acids: CSARSVESYGYTF. Here the CDR3 DNA reads TGCAGTGCGAGGTCGGTTGAGTCCTATGGCTACACCTTC.

This chain links TRBV27 with TRBJ2-1, with D maybe TRBD1 (6 bases). CDR3 size: 14 residues. V was shortened by 3 bases and J by 6 bases, with 12 bases between the two germline ends. Germline assignment: CDR1 MNHEY and CDR2 SMNVEV (reference sequence). The CDR3 loop is CASSFGLGANEQFF. For the CDR3, the DNA is TGTGCCAGCAGTTTCGGACTGGGGGCCAATGAGCAGTTCTTC.

This chain's CDR3 is CASSEGGMSYGYTF. CDR3 in DNA: TGTGCCAGCAGCGAGGGGGGGATGAGCTATGGCTACACCTTC. The rearrangement joins TRBV9 to TRBJ1-2; D is possibly TRBD1 (6 bases). The germline CDR1 and CDR2 sequences are SGDLS and YYNGEE. With 3 bases removed from V and 4 bases from J, the gap between germline ends came to 13 bases. The length of the CDR3 is 14 residues.

V and J are TRBV6-5 and TRBJ2-4; D not resolved. The CDR3 covers 17 residues. Trimming cost V 4 bases and J 0 bases, with 16 bases left between them. Germline V lookup: CDR1 MNHEY, CDR2 SVGAGI. This CDR3 reads CASSSSDDFLAKNIQYF. CDR3 coding DNA: TGTGCCAGCAGTTCCTCCGATGATTTCCTAGCCAAAAACATTCAGTACTTC.

V is TRBV28 and J is TRBJ2-7; 7 bases line up with TRBD2. The germline gives CDR1 MDHEN, CDR2 SYDVKM. V lost 6 bases, J lost 4 bases, and 9 bases stayed unmatched. The CDR3 has 14 amino acids. As DNA, the CDR3 is TGTGCCAGCAGCCCAGTTAGCGGGTCTTACGAGCAGTACTTC. It encodes CASSPVSGSYEQYF.

This clonotype was observed once. The rearrangement joins TRBV24-1 to TRBJ2-1; no definite D call. CDR3 length: 14 amino acids. V was cut by 9 bases and J by 9 bases, with 20 bases left in between. Germline lookup yields CDR1 KGHDR and CDR2 SFDVKD. As DNA, the CDR3 is TGTGCCACCGGCCAGGAGAACGTCCCCACTGAGCAGTTCTTC. Translating it yields CATGQENVPTEQFF.

The J gene is TRBJ1-2, the V gene TRBV4-1; no firm D call. The CDR3 is made up of 15 amino acids. Deletions cut 1 base from V and 6 bases from J, with 15 bases between. Germline V lookup: CDR1 MGHRA, CDR2 YSYEKL. CDR3 amino acids: CASSQVHLRGHGYTF. The CDR3 nucleotides read TGCGCCAGCAGCCAAGTCCACCTCCGAGGGCATGGCTACACCTTC.

CDR3 protein: CATSRDRDPKNEQYF. CDR3 nucleotides: TGTGCCACCAGCAGAGACAGGGACCCGAAGAACGAGCAGTACTTC. This chain connects TRBV15 to TRBJ2-7; D tentatively fits TRBD1 or TRBD2 (5 bases each). The CDR3 runs to 15 residues. Germline CDR1 is LNHNV and CDR2 is YYDKDF (reference sequence). The V end lost 0 bases, the J end lost 5 bases, and 14 bases lay between the germline ends.

This clonotype came up once. This chain uses TRBV6-5 with TRBJ2-7, with a possible D match to TRBD2 (5 bases). The CDR3 covers 12 residues. V lost 10 bases to trimming and J lost 2 bases, with 12 bases between them. Germline V gives CDR1 MNHEY, CDR2 SVGAGI. In nucleotides, the CDR3 is TGTGCCACGAGAGGGTTTCCCTACGAGCAGTACTTC. Translating it yields CATRGFPYEQYF.

For the CDR3, the DNA is TGTGCCAGCAGCTTGGGAGGGGGCTACCAAGAGACCCAGTACTTC. Protein sequence: CASSLGGGYQETQYF. V is TRBV11-2 and J is TRBJ2-5; D is perhaps TRBD1 or TRBD2 (7 bases each). The CDR3 is 15 residues long. Germline CDR1 is SGHAT and CDR2 is FQNNGV. Trimming removed 3 bases from V and 0 bases from J, with 11 bases in between.